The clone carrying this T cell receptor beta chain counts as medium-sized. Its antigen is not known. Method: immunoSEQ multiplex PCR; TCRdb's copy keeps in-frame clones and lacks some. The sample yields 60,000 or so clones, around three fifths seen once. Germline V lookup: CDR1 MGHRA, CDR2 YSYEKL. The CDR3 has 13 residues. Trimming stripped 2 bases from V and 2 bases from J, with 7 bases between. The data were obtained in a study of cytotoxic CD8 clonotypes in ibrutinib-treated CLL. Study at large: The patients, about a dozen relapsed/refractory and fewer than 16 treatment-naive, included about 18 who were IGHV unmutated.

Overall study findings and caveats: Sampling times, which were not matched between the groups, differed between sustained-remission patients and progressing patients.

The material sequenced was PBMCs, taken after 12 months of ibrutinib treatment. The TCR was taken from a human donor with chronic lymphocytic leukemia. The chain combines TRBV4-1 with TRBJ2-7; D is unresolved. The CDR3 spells CASSQPGTYEQYF. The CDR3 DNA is TGCGCCAGCAGCCAACCCGGTACCTACGAGCAGTACTTC.